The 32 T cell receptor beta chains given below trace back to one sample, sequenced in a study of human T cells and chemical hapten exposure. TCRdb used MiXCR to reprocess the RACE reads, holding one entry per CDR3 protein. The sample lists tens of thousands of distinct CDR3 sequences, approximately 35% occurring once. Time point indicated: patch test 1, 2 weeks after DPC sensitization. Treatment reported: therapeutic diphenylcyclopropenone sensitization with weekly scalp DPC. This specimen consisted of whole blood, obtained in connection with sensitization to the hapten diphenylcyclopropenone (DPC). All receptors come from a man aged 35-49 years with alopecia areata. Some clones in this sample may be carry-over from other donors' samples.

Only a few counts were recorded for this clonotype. CDR3 residues: CASSSRGAGSTEAFF. CDR3 DNA: TGCGCCAGCAGCTCCCGGGGGGCGGGGAGCACTGAAGCTTTCTTT. The rearrangement links TRBV5-1 to TRBJ1-1, with D tentatively TRBD1 (6 bases). Germline lookup yields CDR1 SGHRS and CDR2 YFSETQ. CDR3 size: 15 residues. V lost 3 bases to trimming and J lost 4 bases, with 16 bases between them.

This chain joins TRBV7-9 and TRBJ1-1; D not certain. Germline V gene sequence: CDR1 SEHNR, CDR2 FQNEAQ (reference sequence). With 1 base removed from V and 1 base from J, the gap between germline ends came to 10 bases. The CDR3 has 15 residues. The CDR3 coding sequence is TGTGCCAGCAGCTTAGTAACGGGGAGGAACACTGAAGCTTTCTTT. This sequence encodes CASSLVTGRNTEAFF.

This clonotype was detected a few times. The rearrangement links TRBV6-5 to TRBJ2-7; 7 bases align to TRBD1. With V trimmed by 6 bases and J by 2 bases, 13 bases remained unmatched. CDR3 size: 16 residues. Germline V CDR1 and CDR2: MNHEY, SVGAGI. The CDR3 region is CASREAGTDKPYEQYF. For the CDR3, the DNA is TGTGCCAGCAGGGAGGCTGGGACAGATAAACCCTACGAGCAGTACTTC.

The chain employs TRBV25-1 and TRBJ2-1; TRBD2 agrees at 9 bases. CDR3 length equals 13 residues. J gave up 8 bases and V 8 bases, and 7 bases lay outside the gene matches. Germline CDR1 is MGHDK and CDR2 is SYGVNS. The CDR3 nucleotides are TGTGCCAGCCGAGCGGGAGGTAGAGATGAGCAGTTCTTC. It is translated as CASRAGGRDEQFF.

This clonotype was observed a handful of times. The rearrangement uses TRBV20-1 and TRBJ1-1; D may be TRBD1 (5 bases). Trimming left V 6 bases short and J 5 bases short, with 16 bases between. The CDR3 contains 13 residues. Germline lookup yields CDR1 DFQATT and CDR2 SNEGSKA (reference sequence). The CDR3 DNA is TGCAGTGCGTCTATGGGGGGGGGAACTGAAGCTTTCTTT. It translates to CSASMGGGTEAFF.

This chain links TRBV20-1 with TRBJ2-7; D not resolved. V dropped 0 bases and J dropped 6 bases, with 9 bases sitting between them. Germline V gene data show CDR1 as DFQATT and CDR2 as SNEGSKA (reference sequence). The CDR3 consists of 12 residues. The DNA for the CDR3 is TGCAGTGCTAGAGAAGGCCCGAGCGAGCAGTACTTC. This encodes CSAREGPSEQYF.

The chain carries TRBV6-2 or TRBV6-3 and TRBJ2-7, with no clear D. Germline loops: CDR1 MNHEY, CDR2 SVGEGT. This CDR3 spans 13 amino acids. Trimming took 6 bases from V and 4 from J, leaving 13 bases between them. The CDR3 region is CASRSTAEYEQYF. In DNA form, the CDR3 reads TGTGCCAGCAGGAGTACCGCTGAGTACGAGCAGTACTTC.

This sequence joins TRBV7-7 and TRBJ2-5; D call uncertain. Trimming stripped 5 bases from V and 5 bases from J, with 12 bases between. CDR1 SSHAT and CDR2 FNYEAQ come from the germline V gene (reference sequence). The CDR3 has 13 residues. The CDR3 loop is CASSPGNGETQYF. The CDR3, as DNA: TGTGCCAGCAGCCCCGGTAACGGGGAGACCCAGTACTTC.

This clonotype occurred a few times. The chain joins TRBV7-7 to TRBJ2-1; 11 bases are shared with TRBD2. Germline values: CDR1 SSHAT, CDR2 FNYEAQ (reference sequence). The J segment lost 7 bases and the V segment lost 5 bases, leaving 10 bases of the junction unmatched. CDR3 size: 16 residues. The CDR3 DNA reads TGTGCCAGCAGCCCCGGAATAGCGGGAGGGCGTAATGAGCAGTTCTTC. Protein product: CASSPGIAGGRNEQFF.

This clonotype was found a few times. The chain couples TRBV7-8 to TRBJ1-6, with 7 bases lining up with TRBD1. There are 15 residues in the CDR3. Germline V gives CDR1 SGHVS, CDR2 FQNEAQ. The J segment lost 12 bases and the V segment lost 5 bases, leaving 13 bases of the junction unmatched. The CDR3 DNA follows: TGTGCCAGCAGCGAACATCAGGGACAGCTGGAACCCCTCCACTTT. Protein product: CASSEHQGQLEPLHF. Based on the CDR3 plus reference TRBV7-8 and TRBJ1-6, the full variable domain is GAGVSQSPRYKVAKRGQDVALRCDPISGHVSLFWYQQALGQGPEFLTYFQNEAQLDKSGLPSDRFFAERPEGSVSTLKIQRTQQEDSAVYLCASSEHQGQLEPLHFGNGTRLTVT.

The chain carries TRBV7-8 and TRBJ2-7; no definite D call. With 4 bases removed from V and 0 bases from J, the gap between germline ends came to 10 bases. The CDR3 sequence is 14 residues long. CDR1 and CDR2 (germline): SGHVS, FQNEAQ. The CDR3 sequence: CASSSVPGSYEQYF. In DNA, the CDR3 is TGTGCCAGCAGCTCCGTGCCCGGCTCCTACGAGCAGTACTTC.

The CDR3 nucleotides are TGTGCCAGCAGCTCGGGACTAGCGGTTAGAGGTCTAGAGACCCAGTACTTC. Translated: CASSSGLAVRGLETQYF. The chain recombines TRBV7-8 with TRBJ2-5; 11 nucleotides match TRBD2. CDR1 is SGHVS and CDR2 is FQNEAQ in the germline V gene. The length of the CDR3 is 17 residues. Unmatched junction bases numbered 11, after V lost 4 bases and J lost 4 bases.

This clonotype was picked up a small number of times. DNA for the CDR3: TGTGCCAGCAGCCTCCAGGCTCCCGACTTGGGTGAGCAGTACTTC. Its translation: CASSLQAPDLGEQYF. The chain recombines TRBV7-2 with TRBJ2-7; unclear D gene. The length of the CDR3 is 15 residues. V was cut by 5 bases and J by 7 bases, with 21 bases left in between. In germline, CDR1 is SGHTA, CDR2 FQGNSA.

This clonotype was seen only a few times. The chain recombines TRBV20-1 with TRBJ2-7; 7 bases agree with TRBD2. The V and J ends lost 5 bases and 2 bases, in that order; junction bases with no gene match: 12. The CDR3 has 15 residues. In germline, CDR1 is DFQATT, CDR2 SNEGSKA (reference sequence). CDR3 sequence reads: CSASRWRERPYEQYF. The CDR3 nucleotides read TGCAGTGCTTCCCGGTGGCGGGAGAGACCCTACGAGCAGTACTTC.

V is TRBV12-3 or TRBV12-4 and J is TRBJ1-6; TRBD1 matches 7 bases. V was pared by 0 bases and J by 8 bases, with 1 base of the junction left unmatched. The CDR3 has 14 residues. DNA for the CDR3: TGTGCCAGCAGTTTAGCACAGGGGTATTCACCCCTCCACTTT. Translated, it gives CASSLAQGYSPLHF.

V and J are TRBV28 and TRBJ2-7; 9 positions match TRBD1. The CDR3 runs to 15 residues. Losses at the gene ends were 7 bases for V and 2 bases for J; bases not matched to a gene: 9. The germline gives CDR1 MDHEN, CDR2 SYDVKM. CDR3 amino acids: CASTPTGTGTYEQYF. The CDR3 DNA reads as TGTGCCAGCACCCCTACCGGGACAGGGACCTACGAGCAGTACTTC. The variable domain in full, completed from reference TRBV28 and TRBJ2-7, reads DVKVTQSSRYLVKRTGEKVFLECVQDMDHENMFWYRQDPGLGLRLIYFSYDVKMKEKGDIPEGYSVSREKKERFSLILESASTNQTSMYLCASTPTGTGTYEQYFGPGTRLTVT.

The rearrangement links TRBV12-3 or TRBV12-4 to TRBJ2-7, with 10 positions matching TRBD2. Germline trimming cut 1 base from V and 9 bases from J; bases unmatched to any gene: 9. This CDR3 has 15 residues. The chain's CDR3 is CASSLGASGSRRQYF. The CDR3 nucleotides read TGTGCCAGCAGTTTAGGGGCTAGCGGGAGTAGACGGCAGTACTTC.

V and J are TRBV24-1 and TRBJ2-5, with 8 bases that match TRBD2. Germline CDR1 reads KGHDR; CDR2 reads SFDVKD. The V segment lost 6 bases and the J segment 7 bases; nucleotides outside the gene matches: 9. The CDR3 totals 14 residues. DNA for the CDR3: TGTGCCACCAGTCCCGCGGGGGGCTCGGTGACCCAGTACTTC. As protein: CATSPAGGSVTQYF.

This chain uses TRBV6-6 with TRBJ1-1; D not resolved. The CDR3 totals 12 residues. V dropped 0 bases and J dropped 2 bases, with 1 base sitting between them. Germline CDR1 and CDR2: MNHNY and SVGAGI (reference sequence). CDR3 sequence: CASSYSNTEAFF. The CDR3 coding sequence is TGTGCCAGCAGTTACTCTAACACTGAAGCTTTCTTT.

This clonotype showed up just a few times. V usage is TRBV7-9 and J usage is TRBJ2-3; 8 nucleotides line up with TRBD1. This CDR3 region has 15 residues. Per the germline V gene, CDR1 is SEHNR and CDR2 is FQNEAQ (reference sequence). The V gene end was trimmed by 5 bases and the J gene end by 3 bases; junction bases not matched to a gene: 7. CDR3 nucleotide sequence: TGTGCCAGCAGCGCTCCAGGGGGCAAGACAGATACGCAGTATTTT. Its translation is CASSAPGGKTDTQYF.

CDR3 bases: TGTGCCAGCAGCGTAGGGACAGATACGCAGTATTTT. As protein: CASSVGTDTQYF. V and J are TRBV9 and TRBJ2-3; D unclear. Germline CDR1 SGDLS, CDR2 YYNGEE. The CDR3 is 12 residues long. The germline V and J ends were trimmed by 0 bases and 3 bases, with 2 bases remaining between them.

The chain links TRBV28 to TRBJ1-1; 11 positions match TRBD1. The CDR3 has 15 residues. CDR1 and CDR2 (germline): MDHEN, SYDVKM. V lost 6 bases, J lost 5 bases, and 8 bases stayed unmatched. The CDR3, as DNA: TGTGCCAGCAGAGGACAGGGGGCGTTATTGACTGAAGCTTTCTTT. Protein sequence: CASRGQGALLTEAFF.

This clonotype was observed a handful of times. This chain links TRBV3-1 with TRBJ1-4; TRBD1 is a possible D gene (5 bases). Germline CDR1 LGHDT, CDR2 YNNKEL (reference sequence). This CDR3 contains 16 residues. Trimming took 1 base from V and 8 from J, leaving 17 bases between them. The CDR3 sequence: CASSQVKVTTAEKLFF. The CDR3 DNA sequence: TGTGCCAGCAGCCAAGTAAAAGTGACGACAGCCGAAAAACTGTTTTTT.

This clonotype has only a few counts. CDR3 DNA: TGTGCCAGCAGTTATACGCAGGCAGGGCGGGAGGAGACCCAGTACTTC. Translation gives CASSYTQAGREETQYF. The genes are TRBV6-5 and TRBJ2-5; TRBD2 aligns across 7 bases. V trimming: 3 bases; J trimming: 5 bases; junction bases outside the gene matches: 12. CDR1 MNHEY and CDR2 SVGAGI come from the germline V gene. This CDR3 spans 16 amino acids.

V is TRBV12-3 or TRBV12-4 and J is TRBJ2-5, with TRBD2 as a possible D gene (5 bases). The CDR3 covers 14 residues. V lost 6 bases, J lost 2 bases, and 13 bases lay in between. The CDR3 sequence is CASSLLAGQETQYF. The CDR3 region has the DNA TGTGCCAGCAGCCTCCTAGCCGGTCAAGAGACCCAGTACTTC.

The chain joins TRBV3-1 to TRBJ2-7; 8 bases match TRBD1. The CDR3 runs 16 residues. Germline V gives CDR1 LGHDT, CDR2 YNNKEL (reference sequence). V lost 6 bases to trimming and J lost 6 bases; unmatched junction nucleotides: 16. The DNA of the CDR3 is TGTGCCAGCAGGCTCTCTGGTGGGACAGGACGAGGCGAGCAGTACTTC. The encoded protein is CASRLSGGTGRGEQYF.

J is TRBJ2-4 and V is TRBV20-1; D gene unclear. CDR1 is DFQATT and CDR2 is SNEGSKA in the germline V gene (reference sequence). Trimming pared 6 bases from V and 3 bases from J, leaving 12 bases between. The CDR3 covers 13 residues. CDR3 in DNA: TGCAGTGCCTTTAGACACGACAAAAACATTCAGTACTTC. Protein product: CSAFRHDKNIQYF.

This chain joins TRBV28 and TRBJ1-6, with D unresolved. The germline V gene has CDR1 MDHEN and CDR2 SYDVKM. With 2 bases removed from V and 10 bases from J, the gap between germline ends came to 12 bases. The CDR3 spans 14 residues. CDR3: CASSLNSLTSPLHF. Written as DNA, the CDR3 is TGTGCCAGCAGTTTAAACAGTTTGACCTCACCCCTCCACTTT.

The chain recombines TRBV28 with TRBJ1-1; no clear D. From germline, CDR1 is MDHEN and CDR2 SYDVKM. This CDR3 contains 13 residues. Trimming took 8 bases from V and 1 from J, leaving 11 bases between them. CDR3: CASSRRTNTEAFF. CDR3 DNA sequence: TGTGCCAGCTCACGGCGGACGAACACTGAAGCTTTCTTT.

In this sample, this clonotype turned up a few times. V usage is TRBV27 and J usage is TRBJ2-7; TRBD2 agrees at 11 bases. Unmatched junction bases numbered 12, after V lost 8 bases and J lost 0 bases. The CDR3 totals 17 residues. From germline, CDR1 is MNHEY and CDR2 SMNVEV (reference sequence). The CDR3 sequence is CASAFAAGTSGSYEQYF. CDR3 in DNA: TGTGCCAGCGCGTTCGCGGCCGGGACTAGCGGCTCCTACGAGCAGTACTTC.

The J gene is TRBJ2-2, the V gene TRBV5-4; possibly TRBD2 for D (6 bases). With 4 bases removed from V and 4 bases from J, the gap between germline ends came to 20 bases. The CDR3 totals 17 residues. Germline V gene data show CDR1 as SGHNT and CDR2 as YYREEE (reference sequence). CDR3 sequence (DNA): TGTGCCAGCAGCCCTCCTGGGCTAGCGACTGGCACCGGGGAGCTGTTTTTT. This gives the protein CASSPPGLATGTGELFF.

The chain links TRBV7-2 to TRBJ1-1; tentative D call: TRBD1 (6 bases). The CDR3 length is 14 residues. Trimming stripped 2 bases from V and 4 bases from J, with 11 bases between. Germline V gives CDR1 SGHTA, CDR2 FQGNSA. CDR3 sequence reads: CASSLNRAGTEAFF. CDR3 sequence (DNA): TGTGCCAGCAGCTTAAACAGGGCGGGCACTGAAGCTTTCTTT.